This T cell receptor beta chain was captured by sequencing in a study of blood T cell repertoires in COVID-19. Study at large: COVID-19 samples collected from the United States, Italy and Spain covered acute and convalescent phases. T cells, B-cell-depleted T cells, or PBMCs provided the cDNA or gDNA that served as material.

With respect to this clone: Possible read error: a much larger clone is one base away.

As originally analysed: It was from reference gene primer amplification that nucleated cell counts were estimated. Generated by immunoSEQ multiplex PCR, the TCRdb table keeps only in-frame clones and is missing some. The V and J calls and clone size come from that table; D and trimming were worked out from the DNA. The table shows about 300,000 clones, with around 88% occurring only once. This clonotype was obtained from a woman between 50 and 59 years old with acute or convalescent COVID-19. Sequenced material: peripheral blood.

CDR3 sequence (DNA): TGTGCCAGCAGCTCGGGACAGGCCTATGGCTACACCTTC. It codes for CASSSGQAYGYTF. The chain couples TRBV11-2 to TRBJ1-2, with TRBD1 matching 8 bases. V shed 4 bases, J shed 4 bases, and the junction held 2 bases outside the gene matches. This CDR3 comprises 13 residues. The germline CDR1 and CDR2 sequences are SGHAT and FQNNGV.